Following are 2 T cell receptor beta chains from one sample sequenced in a study of shared clonotypes between healthy human individuals. Profiled with immunoSEQ multiplex PCR; TCRdb holds only in-frame clones, not every one. The sample has about 380,000 clones, around 96% seen once; the top ten hold about 0.34%. The material sequenced was memory CD8+ T cells sorted from blood. Subset specified: CD45RO+ cells pooled with CCR7-negative TemRA cells. Every receptor here comes from a young man in good health.

In this sample, this clone turned up once. This chain uses TRBV6-1 with TRBJ2-1; 9 bases match TRBD2. V shed 8 bases and J 8 bases; nucleotides not matched to a gene: 4. The CDR3 runs to 12 residues. In germline, CDR1 is MNHNS, CDR2 SASEGT. The CDR3 DNA sequence: TGTGCCAGCCGACTAGCGGACGATGAGCAGTTCTTC. Its translation: CASRLADDEQFF.

The chain has TRBV9 and TRBJ2-7, with 11 bases matching TRBD1. CDR3 size: 14 residues. Trimming at V came to 4 bases and at J to 5 bases, leaving 5 bases not matched to a gene. The germline V gene encodes CDR1 SGDLS and CDR2 YYNGEE. DNA of the CDR3: TGTGCCAGCAGCTCCGGGACAGGGGGACACGAGCAGTACTTC. As protein: CASSSGTGGHEQYF.